The 10 T cell receptor beta chains presented below share a single source sample, sequenced in a study of T cells in localized non-small cell lung cancer (dated by TCRdb to the early 2020s). The library relied on the immunoSEQ multiplex PCR assay. TCRdb re-hosts the immuneACCESS table, in-frame sequences only. Its copies lack some clones; in the studies checked, an unresolved V gene accounts for under half of them, and the cause for the rest is not known. A total of 3,200 or so clones appear in this sample, approximately 30% of them only once. The ten top clones hold 9% to 10% of the sample. The sample in question was normal lung tissue next to the tumor, obtained before any cancer treatment. All receptors come from a woman aged 40-70 years with stage I lung adenocarcinoma.

The gene calls are TRBV28 and TRBJ1-4, with D perhaps matching TRBD1 (5 bases). CDR1 is MDHEN and CDR2 is SYDVKM in the germline V gene. The CDR3 is made up of 15 amino acids. V was shortened by 6 bases and J by 5 bases, with 16 bases between the two germline ends. The CDR3 nucleotides read TGTGCCAGCAGATCGGGGGTGGTCTCGAATGAAAAACTGTTTTTT. Residues: CASRSGVVSNEKLFF.

A note on this clone: At one boundary the junction diverges from the germline segment, which might be a read error. The V and J genes are TRBV6-8 and TRBJ1-5, with D unresolved. This CDR3 region has 13 residues. Per the germline V gene, CDR1 is MNHGY and CDR2 is SAAAGT. CDR3 amino acids: CAISVQANQPQHF. The CDR3, as DNA: TGTGCCATCAGTGTTCAGGCCAATCAGCCCCAGCATTTT.

In this sample, this clone turned up a few times. This chain uses TRBV6-8 with TRBJ1-1; D is unclear. CDR1 is MNHGY and CDR2 is SAAAGT in the germline V gene. CDR3 length: 13 amino acids. V was trimmed by 5 bases and J by 9 bases, leaving 16 bases between them. The CDR3 region is CASSKLTLGKAFF. CDR3 DNA sequence: TGTGCCAGCAGTAAACTGACCCTGGGGAAAGCTTTCTTT.

By its share, this clone is medium-sized. The gene calls are TRBV1 and TRBJ2-5; the tabulated D call, TRBD1, remains unverified against the DNA. TRBV1 corresponds to a pseudogene. The CDR3 has 16 amino acids. CDR3 amino acids: CASSQNTAEYQETQYF. Written as DNA, the CDR3 is TGCGCCAGCAGCCAAAACACAGCTGAGTACCAAGAGACCCAGTACTTC.

The J gene is TRBJ1-1, the V gene TRBV6-7; D might be TRBD1 (6 bases). TRBV6-7 is given ORF status, its function remaining uncertain. This CDR3 contains 13 residues. V dropped 8 bases and J dropped 4 bases, with 14 bases sitting between them. The CDR3 region has the DNA TGTGCCAGCGGGCAGGGGAGGCCCACTGAAGCTTTCTTT. Translation: CASGQGRPTEAFF.

Comment on this clone: The germline gene is not matched at one end of the junction; a read error may be the cause. This sequence joins TRBV6-8 and TRBJ1-6; the match to TRBD1 covers 9 bases. CDR1 and CDR2 (germline): MNHGY, SAAAGT. The CDR3 length is 14 residues. CDR3 in DNA: TGTGCCATCAGTCCCGGGACAGGGCGGTCACCCCTCCACTTT. It specifies CAISPGTGRSPLHF.

This clone was detected a few times. The chain links TRBV9 to TRBJ1-5; TRBD1 is a possible D gene (6 bases). CDR1 and CDR2 from the germline V gene are SGDLS and YYNGEE. The CDR3 spans 13 residues. V lost 4 bases and J lost 5, with 10 bases in between. CDR3 in amino acids: CASSLQGDQPQHF. The CDR3 DNA sequence: TGTGCCAGCAGCTTACAGGGAGATCAGCCCCAGCATTTT.

This clone has a handful of counts. The gene calls are TRBV11-3 and TRBJ2-3; 11 nucleotides line up with TRBD2. The V gene's germline CDR1 is SGHNT and CDR2 YENEEA. The CDR3 sequence is 17 residues long. With V trimmed by 5 bases and J by 4 bases, 11 bases remained unmatched. As DNA, the CDR3 is TGTGCCAGCAGCCAAGTGGCCACTAGCGGGGGTGCAGATACGCAGTATTTT. Translating it yields CASSQVATSGGADTQYF.

This clone was observed a few times. This sequence joins TRBV9 and TRBJ2-3; tentative D call: TRBD1 (5 bases). With 5 bases removed from V and 4 bases from J, the gap between germline ends came to 14 bases. The germline V gene encodes CDR1 SGDLS and CDR2 YYNGEE. The CDR3 sequence is 14 residues long. The chain's CDR3 is CASSWGGGADTQYF. Written as DNA, the CDR3 is TGTGCCAGCAGTTGGGGCGGCGGCGCAGATACGCAGTATTTT. Together with reference TRBV9 and TRBJ2-3, the CDR3 gives the full variable domain: DSGVTQTPKHLITATGQRVTLRCSPRSGDLSVYWYQQSLDQGLQFLIQYYNGEERAKGNILERFSAQQFPDLHSELNLSSLELGDSALYFCASSWGGGADTQYFGPGTRLTVL.

The chain joins TRBV9 to TRBJ1-4; TRBD1 agrees at 8 bases. V dropped 0 bases and J dropped 5; count of bases not matched to a gene: 9. CDR1 and CDR2 from the germline V gene are SGDLS and YYNGEE. The CDR3 spans 17 residues. CDR3 protein: CASSVVPLTGANEKLFF. The CDR3 DNA reads as TGTGCCAGCAGCGTAGTCCCCCTGACAGGGGCCAATGAAAAACTGTTTTTT. Full variable domain (outside the CDR3, taken from reference TRBV9 and TRBJ1-4): DSGVTQTPKHLITATGQRVTLRCSPRSGDLSVYWYQQSLDQGLQFLIQYYNGEERAKGNILERFSAQQFPDLHSELNLSSLELGDSALYFCASSVVPLTGANEKLFFGSGTQLSVL.